The sequence of this T cell receptor (beta chain) was determined in a study of blood T cell repertoires in COVID-19. Clones were read by immunoSEQ multiplex PCR, and TCRdb kept only the in-frame ones, dropping some. Seen here are about 190,000 clones, around 85% observed once, and the top ten hold around 12%. Deletions cut 2 bases from V and 2 bases from J, with 22 bases between. The germline V gene encodes CDR1 GTSNPN and CDR2 SVGIG (reference sequence). This CDR3 is built from 19 residues. The chain recombines TRBV30 with TRBJ1-6; D may be TRBD1 (5 bases). Sequenced: peripheral blood. This clonotype originated in a woman between 45 and 65 years old with acute or convalescent COVID-19. The CDR3 region has the DNA TGTGCCTGGAGTTCCTCCTTCACAGGCCGGAGCCCCTATAATTCACCCCTCCACTTT. This sequence encodes CAWSSSFTGRSPYNSPLHF.